The TCR beta chain described here comes from a study of regulatory T cells in long-lasting Graves disease. Study-wide results and limits: When disease was persistent, TRBV28, TRBJ1-2 and TRBJ2-5 were the favored segments. TCR diversity was lower in persistent Graves' patients than in newly diagnosed ones.

iRepertoire HTBI primers and Arm-PCR of CDR3 regions built TCR beta libraries. Each CDR3 protein is one row after TCRdb ran MiXCR on the multiplex PCR reads. The repertoire consists of about 430,000 distinct CDR3 sequences, with around 20% occurring once and the leading ten covering 14%. Stated time point: persistent/refractory GD, antithyroid drugs over 5 years with positive TRAb. PBMCs provided the RNA from which the TCR library was made. The sample holds a few counts of this clonotype. The antigen remains undetermined. This CDR3 has 16 residues. Germline trimming cut 5 bases from V and 6 bases from J; bases unmatched to any gene: 12. In germline, CDR1 is MDHEN, CDR2 SYDVKM.

This sequence joins TRBV28 and TRBJ1-4; TRBD1 matches at 7 bases. The receptor comes from a female donor with Graves disease. This material consisted of peripheral blood mononuclear cells (PBMCs), taken when the disease was refractory, from a patient treated with antithyroid drugs. The CDR3: CASSRPQAGGDEKLFF. The CDR3 DNA is TGTGCCAGCAGTAGGCCCCAGGCAGGGGGGGATGAAAAACTGTTTTTT.